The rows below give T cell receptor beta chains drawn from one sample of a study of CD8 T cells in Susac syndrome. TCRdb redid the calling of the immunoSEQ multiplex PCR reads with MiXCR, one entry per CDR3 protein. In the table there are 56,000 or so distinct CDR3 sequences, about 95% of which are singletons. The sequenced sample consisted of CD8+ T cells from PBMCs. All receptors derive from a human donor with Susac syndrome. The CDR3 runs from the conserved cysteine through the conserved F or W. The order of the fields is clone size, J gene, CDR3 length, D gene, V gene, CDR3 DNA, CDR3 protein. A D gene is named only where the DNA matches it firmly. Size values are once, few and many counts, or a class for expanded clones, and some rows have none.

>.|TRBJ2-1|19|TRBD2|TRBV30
TGTGCCTGGAGTTACCTCAAAAGCCGACTAGCGGGGGAGTACAATGAGCAGTTCTTC
CAWSYLKSRLAGEYNEQFF
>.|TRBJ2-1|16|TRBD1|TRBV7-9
TGTGCCAGCAGCTCCTCCCGGGACAGCTCCTACAATGAGCAGTTCTTC
CASSSSRDSSYNEQFF
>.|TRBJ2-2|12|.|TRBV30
TGTGCCTGGATACCCGGAGCCGGGGAGCTGTTTTTT
CAWIPGAGELFF
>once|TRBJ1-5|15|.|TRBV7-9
TGTGCCAGCAGCTTGAGCAGCGCTAGCAATCAGCCCCAGCATTTT
CASSLSSASNQPQHF
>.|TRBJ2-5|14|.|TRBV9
TGTGCCAGCAGCGTAGACGGCAGCCAAGAGACCCAGTACTTC
CASSVDGSQETQYF
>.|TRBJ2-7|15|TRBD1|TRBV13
TGTGCCAGCAGCTCGATTTGGGACAGGGTCGACGAGCAGTACTTC
CASSSIWDRVDEQYF
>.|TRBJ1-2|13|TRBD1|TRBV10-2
TGCGCCAGCAGAGACAGTAGGACAGGGGTATACACCTTC
CASRDSRTGVYTF
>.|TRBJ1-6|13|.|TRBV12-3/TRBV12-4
TGTGCCAGCACCCCGAGGGGGGGTTCACCCCTCCACTTT
CASTPRGGSPLHF
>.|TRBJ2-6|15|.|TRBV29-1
TGCAGCGTGGGGGGCCTTTCCTCTGGGGCCAACGTCCTGACTTTC
CSVGGLSSGANVLTF
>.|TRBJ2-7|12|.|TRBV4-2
TGTGCCAGCAGCCCAACAGGGCACGAGCAGTACTTC
CASSPTGHEQYF
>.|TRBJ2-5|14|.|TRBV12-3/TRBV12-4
TGTGCCAGCAGTTTTCGGGTCGGTGAAGAGACCCAGTACTTC
CASSFRVGEETQYF
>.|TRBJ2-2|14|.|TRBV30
TGTGCCTGGATCCCCGGACAGTACACCGGGGAGCTGTTTTTT
CAWIPGQYTGELFF
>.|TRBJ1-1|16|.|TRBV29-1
TGCAGCGTTGCACCCTCCCAGGCTGGGTCGAACACTGAAGCTTTCTTT
CSVAPSQAGSNTEAFF
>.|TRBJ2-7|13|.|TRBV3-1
TGTGCCAGCAGCCAAGGAGGAAGTGTTGAGCAGTACTTC
CASSQGGSVEQYF
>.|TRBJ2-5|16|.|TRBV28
TGTGCCAGCAGTCACCCCTATTCGGCAGGGCAAGAGACCCAGTACTTC
CASSHPYSAGQETQYF
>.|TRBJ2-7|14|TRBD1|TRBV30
TGTGCCTCCACACAGGGGGTGCTCTCCTACGAGCAGTACTTC
CASTQGVLSYEQYF
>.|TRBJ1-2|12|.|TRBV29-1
TGCAGCGTTGAAACGGGTAACTATGGCTACACCTTC
CSVETGNYGYTF
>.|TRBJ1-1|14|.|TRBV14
TGTGCCAGCAGCGCCCGGGTCTTGAACACTGAAGCTTTCTTT
CASSARVLNTEAFF
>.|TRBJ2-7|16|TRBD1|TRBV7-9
TGTGCCAGCAGCGCAACGAAGACAGGGACAGTCTACGAGCAGTACTTC
CASSATKTGTVYEQYF
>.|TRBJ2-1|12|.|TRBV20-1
TGCAGTGGGATCGACTGGCTGAATGAGCAGTTCTTC
CSGIDWLNEQFF
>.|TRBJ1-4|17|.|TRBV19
TGTGCCAGTAGTACGCGATCACAGACCGGAATGAATGAAAAACTGTTTTTT
CASSTRSQTGMNEKLFF
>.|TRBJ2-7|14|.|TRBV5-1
TGCGCCAGCAGCTTGGACAGGGTCATCTACGAGCAGTACTTC
CASSLDRVIYEQYF
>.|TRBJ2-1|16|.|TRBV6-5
TGTGCCAGCAGTTACTCGATCAGGGGAGCCTACAATGAGCAGTTCTTC
CASSYSIRGAYNEQFF
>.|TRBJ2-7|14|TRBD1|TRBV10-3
TGTGCCATCAGTGAGGGGACAGGGACGGGGGAGCAGTACTTC
CAISEGTGTGEQYF
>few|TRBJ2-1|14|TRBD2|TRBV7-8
TGTGCCAGCAACAGCGGGGGACCCTACAATGAGCAGTTCTTC
CASNSGGPYNEQFF
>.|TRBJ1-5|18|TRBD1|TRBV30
TGTGCCTGGAGTGTTAAGGGGACAGCATACTATAGCAATCAGCCCCAGCATTTT
CAWSVKGTAYYSNQPQHF
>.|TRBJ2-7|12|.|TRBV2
TGTGCCAGCAGTGCGGGGATTTACGAGCAGTACTTC
CASSAGIYEQYF
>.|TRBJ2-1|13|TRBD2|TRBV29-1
TGCAGCGTTGCGGGAGGGCTTGGGGGTGAGCAGTTCTTC
CSVAGGLGGEQFF
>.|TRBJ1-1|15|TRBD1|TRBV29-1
TGCAGCGTCCCCCTCTCGGGACAGTTGAACACTGAAGCTTTCTTT
CSVPLSGQLNTEAFF
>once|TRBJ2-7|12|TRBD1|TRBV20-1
TGCAGTGCTCAAGACAGGGGCCACGAGCAGTACTTC
CSAQDRGHEQYF
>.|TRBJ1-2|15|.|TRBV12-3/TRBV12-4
TGTGCCAGCAGTTTTTTAGAGGGGCGAAAATATGGCTACACCTTC
CASSFLEGRKYGYTF
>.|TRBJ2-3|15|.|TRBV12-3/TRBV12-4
TGTGCCAGCAGTTTCCTGACAGCCGACCCAGATACGCAGTATTTT
CASSFLTADPDTQYF
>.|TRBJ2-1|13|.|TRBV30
TGTGCCTGGGACGGGGGCCAGTACAATGAGCAGTTCTTC
CAWDGGQYNEQFF
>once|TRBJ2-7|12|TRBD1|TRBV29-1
TGCAGCGTTGGGGACAGGGTGGGGGAGCAGTACTTC
CSVGDRVGEQYF
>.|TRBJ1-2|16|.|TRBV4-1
TGCGCCAGCAGCCGCCCATCGGACAGTGCTAACTATGGCTACACCTTC
CASSRPSDSANYGYTF
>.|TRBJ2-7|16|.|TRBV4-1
TGCGCCAGCAGCCAAGAGTCCCCAGGGAGCTCCTACGAGCAGTACTTC
CASSQESPGSSYEQYF
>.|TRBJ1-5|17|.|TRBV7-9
TGTGCCAGCAGCTTAGCCCGGGACTGGAATAGCAATCAGCCCCAGCATTTT
CASSLARDWNSNQPQHF
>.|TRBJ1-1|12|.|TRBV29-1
TGCAGCGTTATGGACAGGAACACTGAAGCTTTCTTT
CSVMDRNTEAFF
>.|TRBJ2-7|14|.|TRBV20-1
TGCAGTGCTAGAAGCCGGGGGTACTCCTACGAGCAGTACTTC
CSARSRGYSYEQYF
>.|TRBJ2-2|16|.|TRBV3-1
TGTGCCAGCAGCCGTCATCCGGGACAGAACACCGGGGAGCTGTTTTTT
CASSRHPGQNTGELFF
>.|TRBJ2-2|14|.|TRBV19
TGTGCCAGTAGTTGGACAGATAACACCGGGGAGCTGTTTTTT
CASSWTDNTGELFF
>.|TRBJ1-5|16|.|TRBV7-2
TGTGCCAGCAGCTTAGGGTCCCCGTCGGGCAATCAGCCCCAGCATTTT
CASSLGSPSGNQPQHF